The present entry profiles one T cell receptor beta chain with its context. Its antigen remains unknown. The data are from a study of T cell responses to AZD1222 COVID-19 vaccine. The wider study: Pooled in the analysis were second doses at about 4 or about 12 weeks.

General study results and limits: No repertoire was sampled before or during the peak T cell response, only after it.

Profiled with immunoSEQ multiplex PCR; TCRdb holds only in-frame clones, not every one. This table has approximately 150,000 clones, approximately 94% appearing once. Germline V gene sequence: CDR1 SGHAT, CDR2 FQNNGV. The trim removed 5 bases at V and 3 bases at J, leaving 10 bases unmatched. The CDR3 extends over 15 amino acids. The chain combines TRBV11-2 with TRBJ2-7, with 7 bases that match TRBD1. The starting material was peripheral blood, obtained on day 0 of AZD1222 vaccination. This clonotype was obtained from an adult in good health. CDR3 nucleotide sequence: TGTGCCAGCAGCCGAACAGGGGTGATAGGCTACGAGCAGTACTTC. Its protein is CASSRTGVIGYEQYF. Drawing the rest from reference TRBV11-2 and TRBJ2-7, the complete variable domain is EAGVAQSPRYKIIEKRQSVAFWCNPISGHATLYWYQQILGQGPKLLIQFQNNGVVDDSQLPKDRFSAERLKGVDSTLKIQPAKLEDSAVYLCASSRTGVIGYEQYFGPGTRLTVT.